This is a list of T cell receptor beta chains from one sample in a study of blood T cell repertoires in COVID-19. The method was immunoSEQ multiplex PCR; TCRdb's version includes in-frame clones alone and lacks a portion of them. The data contain about 270,000 clones, about 91% of them seen just once; the ten biggest clones take up 1.2%. The sample comprised PBMCs or T cells enriched from blood (not recorded which). These receptors all stem from a woman aged 40 to 49 with acute COVID-19. Both conserved end residues are part of each CDR3. Each record gives: clone size, J gene, V gene, D gene, CDR3 DNA, CDR3 protein. A D gene is named only where the DNA matches it firmly. Clone size is shown for a subset of rows, as once, few, many or a class of expanded clone.

once	TRBJ1-2	TRBV10-3	TRBD1	TGTGCCCTTAGGGACAGGGGTGACGGCTACACCTTC	CALRDRGDGYTF
-	TRBJ2-7	TRBV3-1/TRBV3-2	-	TGTGCCAGCAGCACTATTGAGACCGCCGAGCAGTACTTC	CASSTIETAEQYF
-	TRBJ1-4	TRBV5-1	TRBD1	TGCGCCAGCAGCTGGACAGGGCAAAATGAAAAACTGTTTTTT	CASSWTGQNEKLFF
-	TRBJ2-1	TRBV3-1/TRBV3-2	TRBD2	TGTGCCAGCAGCCAAGATGAAGTAGCGGGGGCCTACAATGAGCAGTTCTTC	CASSQDEVAGAYNEQFF
once	TRBJ2-1	TRBV9	TRBD2	TGTGCCAGTAAGTCGGGAGGTTTAAACAATGAGCAGTTCTTC	CASKSGGLNNEQFF
-	TRBJ1-1	TRBV20-1	-	TGCAGTGCTAGTGCCGGCAGGGGTGGCACTGAAGCTTTCTTT	CSASAGRGGTEAFF
-	TRBJ2-1	TRBV10-2	TRBD2	TGCGCCAGCAGTGAGTCTCCTAGCGGGAGTGGTGAGCAGTTCTTC	CASSESPSGSGEQFF
-	TRBJ2-1	TRBV6-4	-	TGTGCCAGCAGCGCCCTGGGAGGAACCTACAATGAGCAGTTCTTC	CASSALGGTYNEQFF
-	TRBJ2-7	TRBV19	TRBD2	TGTGCCAGTAGTACACTAGCGGGAGGACACGAGCAGTACTTC	CASSTLAGGHEQYF
few	TRBJ2-5	TRBV5-1	TRBD2	TGCGCCAGCAGCCCGGGGAGCGGGGGACAAGAGACCCAGTACTTC	CASSPGSGGQETQYF
-	TRBJ1-2	TRBV19	TRBD1	TGTGCCAGTAGGGACAGGGAGGACTATGGCTACACCTTC	CASRDREDYGYTF
-	TRBJ1-1	TRBV30	-	TGTGCCTGGAACGGTCAGGGGCTAACTGAAGCTTTCTTT	CAWNGQGLTEAFF
-	TRBJ1-1	TRBV18	-	TGTGCCAGCTCACAAGGGGGGGGGAACACTGAAGCTTTCTTT	CASSQGGGNTEAFF
-	TRBJ1-3	TRBV7-7	-	TGTGCTAGCAGCTTATCTCTAGACTCTGGAAACACCATATATTTT	CASSLSLDSGNTIYF
-	TRBJ2-5	TRBV30	TRBD2	TGTGCCTGGAGTTCTAGCGGGAGTGGTGAGACCCAGTACTTC	CAWSSSGSGETQYF
-	TRBJ1-5	TRBV18	-	TGTGCCAGCTCACCCGGACAGTATAATCAGCCCCAGCATTTT	CASSPGQYNQPQHF
once	TRBJ1-5	TRBV9	-	TGTGCCAGCAGCGCGACAACTAATCAGCCCCAGCATTTT	CASSATTNQPQHF
-	TRBJ1-2	TRBV7-2	-	TGTGCCAGCAGCTTAGCGCTGCAGCGTGGCTACACCTTC	CASSLALQRGYTF
-	TRBJ2-7	TRBV4-1	TRBD1	TGCGCCAGCAGCCCGGGACAGGGATCCGCTTACGAGCAGTACTTC	CASSPGQGSAYEQYF
few	TRBJ1-4	TRBV7-9	-	TGTGCCAGCAGCTTAGGGTGGACGGGAGTGACTAATGAAAAACTGTTTTTT	CASSLGWTGVTNEKLFF